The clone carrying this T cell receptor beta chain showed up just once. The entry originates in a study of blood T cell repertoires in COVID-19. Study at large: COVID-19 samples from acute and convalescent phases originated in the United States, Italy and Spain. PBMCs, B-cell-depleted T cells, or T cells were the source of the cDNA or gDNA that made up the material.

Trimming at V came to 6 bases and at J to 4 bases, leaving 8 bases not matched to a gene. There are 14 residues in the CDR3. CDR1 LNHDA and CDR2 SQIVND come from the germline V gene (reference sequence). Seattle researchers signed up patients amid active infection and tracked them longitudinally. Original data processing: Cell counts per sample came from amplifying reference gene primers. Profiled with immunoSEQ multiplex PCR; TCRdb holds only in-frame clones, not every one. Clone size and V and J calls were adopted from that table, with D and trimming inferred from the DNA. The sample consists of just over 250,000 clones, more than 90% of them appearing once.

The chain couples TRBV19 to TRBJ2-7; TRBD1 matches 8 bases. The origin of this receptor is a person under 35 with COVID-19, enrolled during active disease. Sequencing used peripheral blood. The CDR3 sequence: CASRPGTGGYEQYF. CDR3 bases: TGTGCCAGTAGGCCCGGGACAGGTGGGTACGAGCAGTACTTC.